Listed here are 14 T cell receptor beta chains from one sample, sequenced in a study of T cell repertoires in cytomegalovirus infection. One entry per CDR3 protein, called by TCRdb with MiXCR from the reads. The table includes roughly 240,000 distinct CDR3 sequences, 6.5% detected once. Input material: PBMCs. The receptor set was obtained from a human donor in good health (CMV status not recorded). Some clones in this sample may be carry-over from other donors' samples.

This clonotype was observed many times. This chain joins TRBV29-1 and TRBJ2-1, with 10 bases fitting TRBD1. With 4 bases clipped from V and 9 bases from J, the junction kept 12 bases outside the gene matches. Germline V CDR1 and CDR2: SQVTM, ANQGSEA. The CDR3 runs 15 residues. The CDR3 region has the DNA TGCAGCGTTGGGTTCCGGGACAGGGGACCTGGTGAGCAGTTCTTC. As protein: CSVGFRDRGPGEQFF.

This clonotype was recorded at least ten times. V usage is TRBV7-2 and J usage is TRBJ2-5; tentative D call: TRBD1 (5 bases). Trimming took 1 base from V and 8 from J, leaving 14 bases between them. CDR3 length equals 14 residues. The germline gives CDR1 SGHTA, CDR2 FQGNSA. CDR3 bases: TGTGCCAGCAGCTTAGGGCAGGATCAGGGAACCCAGTACTTC. It encodes CASSLGQDQGTQYF.

The rearrangement links TRBV29-1 to TRBJ2-5; the D is unclear. The CDR3 is 12 amino acids. Germline CDR1 is SQVTM and CDR2 is ANQGSEA. V was shortened by 4 bases and J by 5 bases, with 11 bases between the two germline ends. CDR3 in amino acids: CSVGGVPETQYF. CDR3 nucleotide sequence: TGCAGCGTTGGTGGGGTCCCGGAGACCCAGTACTTC.

This clonotype was observed a few times. The chain has TRBV10-1 and TRBJ2-2; no clear D. The CDR3 is 13 amino acids. The germline gives CDR1 WNHNN, CDR2 SYGVQD (reference sequence). Trimming took 2 bases from V and 5 from J, leaving 6 bases between them. CDR3 sequence (DNA): TGCGCCAGCAGTGAGATACCGACCGGGGAGCTGTTTTTT. Protein sequence: CASSEIPTGELFF.

This clonotype was recorded at least ten times. The V gene is TRBV7-9, the J gene TRBJ2-7; 10 bases are shared with TRBD1. The length of the CDR3 is 19 residues. Trimming at V came to 3 bases and at J to 1 base, leaving 15 bases not matched to a gene. The V gene's germline CDR1 is SEHNR and CDR2 FQNEAQ (reference sequence). CDR3 nucleotides: TGTGCCAGCAGCTTGGAATTGGGATCCTGGGACAGGGGATCCTACGAGCAGTACTTC. It translates to CASSLELGSWDRGSYEQYF.

This chain links TRBV4-2 with TRBJ2-3; 7 bases fit TRBD1. The CDR3 is made up of 16 amino acids. The trim removed 1 base at V and 5 bases at J, leaving 9 bases unmatched. Per the germline V gene, CDR1 is LGHNA and CDR2 is YNFKEQ. CDR3 region: CASSQVLQQGKDTQYF. As DNA, the CDR3 is TGTGCCAGCAGCCAAGTTTTGCAACAGGGGAAAGATACGCAGTATTTT.

This clonotype was counted only a few times. This chain links TRBV20-1 with TRBJ2-4, with a possible D match to TRBD1 (6 bases). CDR3 size: 13 residues. Trimming shortened V by 6 bases and J by 2 bases, and 11 bases separated the two germline ends. Germline CDR1 DFQATT, CDR2 SNEGSKA (reference sequence). The CDR3 sequence is CSARDITKNIQYF. For the CDR3, the DNA is TGCAGTGCCAGGGACATCACCAAAAACATTCAGTACTTC.

This clonotype was seen many times. The chain couples TRBV12-3 or TRBV12-4 to TRBJ1-5; no clear D gene. V was pared by 6 bases and J by 0 bases, with 12 bases between. This CDR3 comprises 15 residues. CDR3 coding DNA: TGTGCCAGCAGCCACGATAGGAGTAGCAATCAGCCCCAGCATTTT. Encoded protein: CASSHDRSSNQPQHF.

In this sample, this clonotype turned up many times. V usage is TRBV7-2 and J usage is TRBJ1-6; TRBD1 matches 10 bases. CDR1 and CDR2 from the germline V gene are SGHTA and FQGNSA. Trimming removed 2 bases from V and 4 bases from J; junction bases left unmatched: 5. This CDR3 is built from 17 residues. CDR3 nucleotides: TGTGCCAGCAGCTTAACCAGGGACAGGGGATATAATTCACCCCTCCACTTT. This gives the protein CASSLTRDRGYNSPLHF.

The table lists this clonotype with a few counts. This rearrangement joins TRBV6-2 or TRBV6-3 to TRBJ1-1; D possibly corresponds to TRBD1 (6 bases). Trimming took 6 bases from V and 8 from J, leaving 10 bases between them. Germline V lookup: CDR1 MNHEY, CDR2 SVGEGT. The CDR3 spans 11 residues. In nucleotides, the CDR3 is TGTGCCAGCAGACAGGGAAGCGAAGCTTTCTTT. Translation: CASRQGSEAFF.

Many counts were recorded for this clonotype. The genes are TRBV7-9 and TRBJ2-1, with 9 bases fitting TRBD1. The CDR3 covers 17 residues. V shed 5 bases and J 6 bases; nucleotides not matched to a gene: 14. Germline lookup yields CDR1 SEHNR and CDR2 FQNEAQ (reference sequence). The CDR3 is CASSSRDREVWSNEQFF. The DNA for the CDR3 is TGTGCCAGCAGCAGCCGGGACAGGGAGGTATGGAGCAATGAGCAGTTCTTC.

This clonotype occurred many times. V and J are TRBV7-6 and TRBJ2-7; D unresolved. Per germline, CDR1 SGHVS and CDR2 FNYEAQ. Deletions cut 1 base from V and 4 bases from J, with 8 bases between. The CDR3 runs 13 residues. The CDR3 nucleotides read TGTGCCAGCAGCTTAGAGACCTCGTACGAGCAGTACTTC. Translated, it gives CASSLETSYEQYF.

This clonotype has ten or more counts. This chain connects TRBV18 to TRBJ1-4; D unclear. V gave up 5 bases and J gave up 11 bases, with 18 bases separating them. The CDR3 sequence is 14 residues long. Germline CDR1 reads KGHSH; CDR2 reads LQKENI. The CDR3 sequence is CASSDRASIEKLFF. DNA of the CDR3: TGTGCCAGCTCAGACCGGGCCAGTATCGAGAAACTGTTTTTT.

This clonotype came up many times. Here the CDR3 DNA reads TGTGCCAGCAGTGCCCCTAGCGGGGGGGTTACAGATACGCAGTATTTT. Translating it yields CASSAPSGGVTDTQYF. The chain is built from TRBV6-2 or TRBV6-3 and TRBJ2-3, with 12 bases lining up with TRBD2. V lost 5 bases to trimming and J lost 3 bases; unmatched junction nucleotides: 6. The CDR3 totals 16 residues. The germline V gene has CDR1 MNHEY and CDR2 SVGEGT.